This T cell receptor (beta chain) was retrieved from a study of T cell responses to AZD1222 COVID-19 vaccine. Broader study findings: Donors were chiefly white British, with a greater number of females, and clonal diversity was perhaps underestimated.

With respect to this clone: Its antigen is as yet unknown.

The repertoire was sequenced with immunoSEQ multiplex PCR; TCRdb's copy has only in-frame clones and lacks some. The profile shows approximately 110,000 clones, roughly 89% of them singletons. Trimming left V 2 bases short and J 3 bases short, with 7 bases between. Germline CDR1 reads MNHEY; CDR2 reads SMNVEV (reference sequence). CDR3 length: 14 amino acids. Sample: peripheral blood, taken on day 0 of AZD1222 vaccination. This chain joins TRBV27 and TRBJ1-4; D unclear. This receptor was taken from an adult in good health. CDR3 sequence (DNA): TGTGCCAGCAGTTTAATAGGTTCTAATGAAAAACTGTTTTTT. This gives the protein CASSLIGSNEKLFF.